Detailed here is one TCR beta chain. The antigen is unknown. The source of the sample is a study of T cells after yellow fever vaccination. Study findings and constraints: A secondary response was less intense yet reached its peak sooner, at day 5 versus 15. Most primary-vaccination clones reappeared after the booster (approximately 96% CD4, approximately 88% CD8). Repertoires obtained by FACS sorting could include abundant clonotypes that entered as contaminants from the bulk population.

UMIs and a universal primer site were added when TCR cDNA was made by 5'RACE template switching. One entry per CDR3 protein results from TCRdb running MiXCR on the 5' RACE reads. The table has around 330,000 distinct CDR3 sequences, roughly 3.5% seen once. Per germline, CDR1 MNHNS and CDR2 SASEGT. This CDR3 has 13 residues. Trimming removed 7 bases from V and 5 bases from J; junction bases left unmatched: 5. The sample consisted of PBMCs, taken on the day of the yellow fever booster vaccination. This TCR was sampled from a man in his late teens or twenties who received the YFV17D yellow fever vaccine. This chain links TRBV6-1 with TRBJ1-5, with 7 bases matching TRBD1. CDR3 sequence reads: CASNKGQYQPQHF. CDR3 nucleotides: TGTGCCAGCAACAAGGGACAGTATCAGCCCCAGCATTTT.